Listed below are T cell receptor beta chains from one sample, sequenced in a study of cytomegalovirus exposure and HLA in healthy donors. The protocol was immunoSEQ multiplex PCR, while the TCRdb copy is restricted to in-frame clones and leaves out a portion. This table holds 50,000 to 75,000 clones. Material for sequencing was PBMCs. These receptor sequences come from a woman between 18 and 29 years old in good health and CMV-seronegative. CDR3s include the opening cysteine and the closing phenylalanine or tryptophan. The order of the fields is CDR3 length, J gene, V gene, D gene, CDR3 protein, CDR3 DNA. A D gene is named only where the DNA matches it firmly.

CDR3 length: 15; J gene: TRBJ1-4; V gene: TRBV13; D gene: TRBD1; CDR3 protein: CASTSRQGAAEKLFF; CDR3 DNA: TGTGCCAGCACCTCGCGCCAGGGGGCGGCTGAAAAACTGTTTTTT
CDR3 length: 13; J gene: TRBJ1-6; V gene: TRBV15; D gene: TRBD1; CDR3 protein: CATSGQGSSPLHF; CDR3 DNA: TGTGCCACCAGCGGACAGGGATCCTCACCCCTCCACTTT
CDR3 length: 11; J gene: TRBJ1-5; V gene: TRBV20-1; D gene: -; CDR3 protein: CSASFRGAQHF; CDR3 DNA: TGCAGTGCTAGTTTCAGGGGAGCCCAGCATTTT
CDR3 length: 13; J gene: TRBJ1-2; V gene: TRBV2; D gene: -; CDR3 protein: CASSEVVRGGYTF; CDR3 DNA: TGTGCCAGCAGTGAAGTGGTTCGGGGTGGCTACACCTTC
CDR3 length: 12; J gene: TRBJ2-7; V gene: TRBV30; D gene: TRBD1; CDR3 protein: CAIRTGHSEQYF; CDR3 DNA: TGTGCCATAAGGACAGGCCATAGCGAGCAGTACTTC
CDR3 length: 15; J gene: TRBJ2-3; V gene: TRBV5-1; D gene: TRBD2; CDR3 protein: CASSWARGASDTQYF; CDR3 DNA: TGCGCCAGCAGCTGGGCGCGGGGGGCATCAGATACGCAGTATTTT
CDR3 length: 16; J gene: TRBJ2-7; V gene: TRBV7-9; D gene: TRBD1; CDR3 protein: CASSLTTGGSLVEQYF; CDR3 DNA: TGTGCCAGCAGCTTAACCACAGGGGGGTCTCTTGTCGAGCAGTACTTC
CDR3 length: 16; J gene: TRBJ2-7; V gene: TRBV5-4; D gene: TRBD2; CDR3 protein: CASSLAVAGVLYEQYF; CDR3 DNA: TGTGCCAGCAGCTTGGCGGTGGCGGGAGTGCTCTACGAGCAGTACTTC
CDR3 length: 13; J gene: TRBJ1-2; V gene: TRBV5-6; D gene: -; CDR3 protein: CASSQGHSYGYTF; CDR3 DNA: TGTGCCAGCAGCCAGGGACATTCATATGGCTACACCTTC
CDR3 length: 12; J gene: TRBJ1-1; V gene: TRBV5-1; D gene: -; CDR3 protein: CASSLAPSEAFF; CDR3 DNA: TGCGCCAGCAGCTTGGCCCCTAGTGAAGCTTTCTTT
CDR3 length: 14; J gene: TRBJ2-4; V gene: TRBV5-1; D gene: TRBD2; CDR3 protein: CASSLERGFDIQYF; CDR3 DNA: TGCGCCAGCAGCTTGGAGCGGGGGTTCGACATTCAGTACTTC
CDR3 length: 15; J gene: TRBJ2-7; V gene: TRBV29-1; D gene: TRBD1; CDR3 protein: CSVQRTGTGTYEQYF; CDR3 DNA: TGCAGCGTGCAAAGGACCGGGACAGGTACCTACGAGCAGTACTTC
CDR3 length: 16; J gene: TRBJ1-2; V gene: TRBV27; D gene: TRBD1; CDR3 protein: CASSKDREFRNYGYTF; CDR3 DNA: TGTGCCAGCAGTAAGGACAGGGAATTCCGGAACTATGGCTACACCTTC
CDR3 length: 14; J gene: TRBJ2-3; V gene: TRBV4-2; D gene: -; CDR3 protein: CASSQATGGDTQYF; CDR3 DNA: TGTGCCAGCAGCCAAGCTACTGGGGGGGATACGCAGTATTTT
CDR3 length: 18; J gene: TRBJ2-7; V gene: TRBV7-6; D gene: TRBD2; CDR3 protein: CASSLFGLAGSTTYEQYF; CDR3 DNA: TGTGCCAGCAGCTTATTCGGGCTAGCGGGTTCCACAACCTACGAGCAGTACTTC
CDR3 length: 17; J gene: TRBJ1-1; V gene: TRBV5-1; D gene: -; CDR3 protein: CASSATRGEVTNTEAFF; CDR3 DNA: TGCGCCAGCAGCGCCACACGGGGGGAGGTTACGAACACTGAAGCTTTCTTT
CDR3 length: 15; J gene: TRBJ2-3; V gene: TRBV5-1; D gene: -; CDR3 protein: CASSLEQGNTDTQYF; CDR3 DNA: TGCGCCAGCAGCTTGGAGCAGGGGAACACAGATACGCAGTATTTT
CDR3 length: 15; J gene: TRBJ2-1; V gene: TRBV9; D gene: TRBD1; CDR3 protein: CASSATGEQSNEQFF; CDR3 DNA: TGTGCCAGCAGCGCAACAGGGGAACAGAGCAATGAGCAGTTCTTC
CDR3 length: 15; J gene: TRBJ1-1; V gene: TRBV27; D gene: -; CDR3 protein: CASSLLSGADTEAFF; CDR3 DNA: TGTGCCAGCAGTTTATTATCAGGGGCTGACACTGAAGCTTTCTTT
CDR3 length: 14; J gene: TRBJ1-1; V gene: TRBV18; D gene: -; CDR3 protein: CASSSGSGNTEAFF; CDR3 DNA: TGTGCCAGCTCATCCGGGTCCGGGAACACTGAAGCTTTCTTT
CDR3 length: 15; J gene: TRBJ2-3; V gene: TRBV5-3; D gene: TRBD1; CDR3 protein: CARSLARDRGRTQYF; CDR3 DNA: TGTGCCAGAAGCTTGGCCCGGGACAGGGGGCGTACGCAGTATTTT
CDR3 length: 13; J gene: TRBJ2-7; V gene: TRBV11-1; D gene: -; CDR3 protein: CASSTEGYYEQYF; CDR3 DNA: TGTGCCAGCAGCACCGAGGGCTACTACGAGCAGTACTTC
CDR3 length: 13; J gene: TRBJ2-2; V gene: TRBV5-1; D gene: -; CDR3 protein: CASSSQGVGELFF; CDR3 DNA: TGCGCCAGCAGCTCACAAGGGGTCGGGGAGCTGTTTTTT
CDR3 length: 17; J gene: TRBJ2-3; V gene: TRBV4-2; D gene: TRBD2; CDR3 protein: CASSQELAGGGTDTQYF; CDR3 DNA: TGTGCCAGCAGCCAAGAGTTGGCGGGAGGAGGCACAGATACGCAGTATTTT
CDR3 length: 13; J gene: TRBJ1-5; V gene: TRBV19; D gene: -; CDR3 protein: CASSNDRDQPQHF; CDR3 DNA: TGTGCCAGTTCTAACGATCGGGATCAGCCCCAGCATTTT
CDR3 length: 14; J gene: TRBJ2-1; V gene: TRBV6-5; D gene: -; CDR3 protein: CATGRGAGYNEQFF; CDR3 DNA: TGTGCCACTGGCAGGGGGGCGGGTTACAATGAGCAGTTCTTC
CDR3 length: 13; J gene: TRBJ2-7; V gene: TRBV29-1; D gene: TRBD1; CDR3 protein: CSVARGQGIEQYF; CDR3 DNA: TGCAGCGTTGCGCGGGGACAGGGTATCGAGCAGTACTTC
CDR3 length: 12; J gene: TRBJ1-1; V gene: TRBV30; D gene: -; CDR3 protein: CAWSHGGAEAFF; CDR3 DNA: TGTGCCTGGAGTCACGGGGGGGCTGAAGCTTTCTTT